The 24 T cell receptor beta chains reported below all come from one sample, sequenced in a study of blood T cell repertoires in COVID-19. Generated by immunoSEQ multiplex PCR, the TCRdb table keeps only in-frame clones and is missing some. This table has fewer than 400,000 clones, 87% appearing once. Sequenced material: PBMCs or T cells enriched from blood (not recorded which). All receptors come from a woman aged 18-29 years who had recovered from COVID-19.

The DNA of the CDR3 is TGTGCCAGCACCCTCCGGGAGGGAAGTGATGAAAAACTGTTTTTT. Translated: CASTLREGSDEKLFF. The chain is built from TRBV7-9 and TRBJ1-4, with no clear D. V lost 7 bases to trimming and J lost 6 bases, with 18 bases between them. Germline V lookup: CDR1 SEHNR, CDR2 FQNEAQ (reference sequence). The CDR3 extends over 15 amino acids.

This clone appeared once. V is TRBV10-3 and J is TRBJ1-2; 10 bases match TRBD1. The J segment lost 0 bases and the V segment lost 2 bases, leaving 15 bases of the junction unmatched. The CDR3 is made up of 20 amino acids. Germline values: CDR1 ENHRY, CDR2 SYGVKD. This chain's CDR3 is CAISEPGPRGQGSPNYGYTF. CDR3 DNA: TGTGCCATCAGTGAGCCGGGACCCCGGGGACAGGGGAGCCCTAACTATGGCTACACCTTC.

This chain's CDR3 is CASSIGDRGLGNTIYF. The CDR3 region has the DNA TGTGCCAGTAGTATTGGGGACAGGGGACTCGGAAACACCATATATTTT. The V gene is TRBV19, the J gene TRBJ1-3, with 10 positions matching TRBD1. Per germline, CDR1 LNHDA and CDR2 SQIVND (reference sequence). CDR3 size: 16 residues. Trimming removed 3 bases from V and 4 bases from J; junction bases left unmatched: 6.

This chain uses TRBV30 with TRBJ1-4; 11 bases match TRBD1. This CDR3 is built from 15 residues. V lost 6 bases to trimming and J lost 8 bases; unmatched junction nucleotides: 11. Germline lookup yields CDR1 GTSNPN and CDR2 SVGIG (reference sequence). The CDR3 sequence is CACGQGALKNEKLFF. Here the CDR3 DNA reads TGTGCCTGTGGACAGGGGGCGCTTAAAAACGAAAAACTGTTTTTT. Filled out from reference TRBV30 and TRBJ1-4, the complete variable domain reads SQTIHQWPATLVQPVGSPLSLECTVEGTSNPNLYWYRQAAGRGLQLLFYSVGIGQISSEVPQNLSASRPQDRQFILSSKKLLLSDSGFYLCACGQGALKNEKLFFGSGTQLSVL.

The CDR3 DNA follows: TGCGCCAGCAGCGGAGGACAGGGGCACACCGGGGAGCTGTTTTTT. This encodes CASSGGQGHTGELFF. The rearrangement uses TRBV5-1 and TRBJ2-2; 9 bases fit TRBD1. CDR3 length: 15 residues. V shed 4 bases and J 3 bases; nucleotides not matched to a gene: 4. Germline V gene lookup returns CDR1 SGHRS and CDR2 YFSETQ.

This chain joins TRBV7-2 and TRBJ1-5; a possible D gene is TRBD1 (6 bases). CDR3 size: 14 residues. The germline V and J ends were trimmed by 6 bases and 3 bases, with 12 bases remaining between them. Germline values: CDR1 SGHTA, CDR2 FQGNSA. The CDR3 protein is CASSPPGDNQPQHF. The CDR3 bases are TGTGCCAGCAGTCCCCCAGGGGACAATCAGCCCCAGCATTTT.

The chain uses TRBV11-2 and TRBJ2-5; TRBD1 is a possible D gene (6 bases). With 2 bases removed from V and 5 bases from J, the gap between germline ends came to 6 bases. Germline assignment: CDR1 SGHAT and CDR2 FQNNGV. The CDR3 has 12 amino acids. CDR3 sequence reads: CASSLTGETQYF. The CDR3 nucleotides are TGTGCCAGCAGCTTAACAGGGGAGACCCAGTACTTC.

The chain joins TRBV2 to TRBJ1-3; D possibly corresponds to TRBD1 (5 bases). In germline, CDR1 is SNHLY, CDR2 FYNNEI. V gave up 5 bases and J gave up 3 bases, with 11 bases separating them. This CDR3 is built from 14 residues. CDR3 nucleotide sequence: TGTGCCAGCAGTTTGCAGGGAGGTGGAAACACCATATATTTT. This codes for CASSLQGGGNTIYF.

This clone was seen more than once but under ten times. This chain's CDR3 is CASSIGLGTEAFF. The CDR3 DNA is TGTGCCAGTAGTATCGGACTTGGCACTGAAGCTTTCTTT. The chain is built from TRBV19 and TRBJ1-1; no firm D call. The CDR3 has 13 residues. Germline CDR1 and CDR2: LNHDA and SQIVND (reference sequence). V lost 3 bases and J lost 4, with 9 bases in between.

This clone was picked up one time. The chain combines TRBV4-2 with TRBJ1-1; 10 bases fit TRBD1. This CDR3 region has 15 residues. Trimming removed 4 bases from V and 4 bases from J; junction bases left unmatched: 6. The germline V gene has CDR1 LGHNA and CDR2 YNFKEQ. CDR3 residues: CASSRDRGLGTEAFF. DNA of the CDR3: TGTGCCAGCAGCCGGGACAGGGGTTTGGGCACTGAAGCTTTCTTT.

V gene TRBV7-9 combines with J gene TRBJ2-1; no firm D call. This CDR3 has 12 amino acids. Looked up from germline, CDR1 is SEHNR and CDR2 is FQNEAQ (reference sequence). V lost 5 bases and J lost 9, with 11 bases in between. CDR3 nucleotides: TGTGCCAGCAGCCGTGACGCGGCTGAGCAGTTCTTC. It encodes CASSRDAAEQFF.

V usage is TRBV28 and J usage is TRBJ2-5, with 7 bases lining up with TRBD2. This CDR3 has 15 amino acids. Germline V gene sequence: CDR1 MDHEN, CDR2 SYDVKM. V lost 2 bases and J lost 3; bases outside the gene matches: 6. The CDR3 here is CASSLPGLPEETQYF. The CDR3 nucleotides are TGTGCCAGCAGTTTACCGGGACTACCCGAAGAGACCCAGTACTTC.

The chain combines TRBV7-9 with TRBJ1-1; D gene ambiguous. The CDR3 runs to 15 residues. Germline CDR1 reads SEHNR; CDR2 reads FQNEAQ (reference sequence). The V end was cut by 1 base, the J end by 5 bases, with 14 bases between. The chain's CDR3 is CASSLESGRDTEAFF. DNA for the CDR3: TGTGCCAGCAGCTTAGAGTCCGGGCGGGATACTGAAGCTTTCTTT.

V is TRBV28 and J is TRBJ2-7; perhaps TRBD2 as D (6 bases). CDR3 size: 15 residues. CDR1 is MDHEN, CDR2 SYDVKM, per germline. With 2 bases removed from V and 2 bases from J, the gap between germline ends came to 13 bases. This CDR3 reads CASSLSPRGTYEQYF. The CDR3 region has the DNA TGTGCCAGCAGTTTAAGCCCCCGGGGGACCTACGAGCAGTACTTC. Full variable domain (missing parts from reference TRBV28 and TRBJ2-7): DVKVTQSSRYLVKRTGEKVFLECVQDMDHENMFWYRQDPGLGLRLIYFSYDVKMKEKGDIPEGYSVSREKKERFSLILESASTNQTSMYLCASSLSPRGTYEQYFGPGTRLTVT.

The rearrangement uses TRBV21-1 and TRBJ2-6; the table's D call, TRBD1, was not checked against the DNA. TRBV21-1 represents a pseudogene. The CDR3 is made up of 20 amino acids. The CDR3 bases are TGTGCCAGCAGTCTACTCCCCGGGACAGGAAAAAGCTCTGGGGCCAACGTCCTGACTTTC. It codes for CASSLLPGTGKSSGANVLTF.

This clone was found a few times. The V gene is TRBV15, the J gene TRBJ1-2; TRBD1 might be the D (6 bases). V was clipped by 4 bases and J by 4 bases, with 16 bases between them. Germline V gives CDR1 LNHNV, CDR2 YYDKDF (reference sequence). The length of the CDR3 is 15 residues. CDR3 in amino acids: CATSTNRDLTYGYTF. The CDR3 nucleotides are TGTGCCACCAGCACAAACAGGGATCTTACCTATGGCTACACCTTC.

V is TRBV7-2 and J is TRBJ1-2; D gene unclear. The CDR3 consists of 13 residues. Looked up from germline, CDR1 is SGHTA and CDR2 is FQGNSA. The V and J ends lost 5 bases and 3 bases respectively, with 10 bases between them. The CDR3 DNA is TGTGCCAGCAGCATACAGAACTACTATGGCTACACCTTC. Its protein product is CASSIQNYYGYTF.

The chain joins TRBV7-8 to TRBJ2-1; TRBD2 agrees at 10 bases. Per germline, CDR1 SGHVS and CDR2 FQNEAQ. Germline trimming cut 2 bases from V and 0 bases from J; bases unmatched to any gene: 1. The CDR3 is made up of 16 amino acids. CDR3: CASSLSGRVSYNEQFF. The DNA for the CDR3 is TGTGCCAGCAGCTTAAGCGGGAGGGTCTCCTACAATGAGCAGTTCTTC.

The gene calls are TRBV18 and TRBJ1-4, with D uncertain. V gave up 5 bases and J gave up 7 bases, with 17 bases separating them. CDR3 size: 15 residues. Per the germline V gene, CDR1 is KGHSH and CDR2 is LQKENI. The CDR3: CASSASRGEGEKLFF. The CDR3 bases are TGTGCCAGCTCAGCATCCCGCGGGGAAGGTGAAAAACTGTTTTTT.

This chain uses TRBV5-1 with TRBJ1-4; D is uncertain. The length of the CDR3 is 14 residues. Trimming took 4 bases from V and 5 from J, leaving 12 bases between them. Germline-derived CDR1 and CDR2 are SGHRS and YFSETQ. The CDR3: CASSGSGRNEKLFF. The CDR3 nucleotides read TGCGCCAGCAGCGGTTCAGGTCGAAATGAAAAACTGTTTTTT.

This clone was detected only once. The rearrangement uses TRBV4-1 and TRBJ2-5, with D uncertain. Germline-derived CDR1 and CDR2 are MGHRA and YSYEKL. V lost 1 base, J lost 3 bases, and 12 bases lay in between. The CDR3 sequence is 15 residues long. CDR3 coding DNA: TGCGCCAGCAGCCAAGGGCCAGGTCCGAAAGAGACCCAGTACTTC. Its protein is CASSQGPGPKETQYF.

This clone was seen once. V and J are TRBV15 and TRBJ2-3, with 9 bases that match TRBD2. Germline V gives CDR1 LNHNV, CDR2 YYDKDF (reference sequence). The CDR3 runs 16 residues. The CDR3 region has the DNA TGTGCGGCGGGAGGGAACCTTTATGTAGGTGCAGATACGCAGTATTTT. Encoded protein: CAAGGNLYVGADTQYF.

The chain has TRBV7-3 and TRBJ2-2, with D perhaps matching TRBD2 (5 bases). With 1 base removed from V and 0 bases from J, the gap between germline ends came to 9 bases. Germline CDR1 SGHTA, CDR2 FQGTGA. The CDR3 runs to 16 residues. This chain's CDR3 is CASSLMGGPNTGELFF. The DNA for the CDR3 is TGTGCCAGCAGCTTAATGGGCGGGCCGAACACCGGGGAGCTGTTTTTT.

The chain joins TRBV28 to TRBJ2-1; TRBD2 agrees at 7 bases. CDR3 length equals 16 residues. CDR1 and CDR2 (germline): MDHEN, SYDVKM. V was pared by 3 bases and J by 3 bases, with 8 bases of the junction left unmatched. The CDR3 reads CASSLGGSGNYNEQFF. The DNA of the CDR3 is TGTGCCAGCAGTTTGGGCGGGAGCGGGAACTACAATGAGCAGTTCTTC. Combining the CDR3 with reference TRBV28 and TRBJ2-1 gives the whole variable domain DVKVTQSSRYLVKRTGEKVFLECVQDMDHENMFWYRQDPGLGLRLIYFSYDVKMKEKGDIPEGYSVSREKKERFSLILESASTNQTSMYLCASSLGGSGNYNEQFFGPGTRLTVL.